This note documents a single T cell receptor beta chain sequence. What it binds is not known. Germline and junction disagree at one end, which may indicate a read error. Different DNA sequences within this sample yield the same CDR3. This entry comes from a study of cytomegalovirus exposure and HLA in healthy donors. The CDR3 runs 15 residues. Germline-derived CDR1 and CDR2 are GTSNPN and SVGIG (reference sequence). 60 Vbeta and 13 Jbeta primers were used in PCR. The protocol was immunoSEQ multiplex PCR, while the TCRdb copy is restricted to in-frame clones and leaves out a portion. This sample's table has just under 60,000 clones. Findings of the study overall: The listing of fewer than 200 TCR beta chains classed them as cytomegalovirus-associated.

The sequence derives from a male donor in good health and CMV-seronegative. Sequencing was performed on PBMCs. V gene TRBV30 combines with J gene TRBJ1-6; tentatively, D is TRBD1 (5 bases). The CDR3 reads CAGQGASSYNSPLHF. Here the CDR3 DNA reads TGTGCCGGGCAAGGGGCCAGCTCCTATAATTCACCCCTACACTTT.